This TCR beta chain comes out of a study of response to subunit inactivated influenza vaccine. TCRdb reanalysed the RT-PCR reads using MiXCR and keeps one entry per CDR3 protein. The sample has under 750,000 distinct CDR3 sequences, around 11% seen once; the top ten hold about 10%. The sample holds a few counts of this clonotype. Its target is unknown. CDR3 size: 14 residues. The germline CDR1 and CDR2 sequences are MNHEY and SVGAGI. The germline V and J ends were trimmed by 2 bases and 3 bases, with 8 bases remaining between them. Study-wide findings and caveats: The authors suggested that few new T cells are recruited per seasonal influenza vaccination.

The clonotype comes from a man in his fifties or sixties who received an inactivated influenza vaccine. The chain couples TRBV6-5 to TRBJ1-5, with a weak D call TRBD1 (5 bases). This sample comprised PBMCs from blood, obtained on the day of vaccination. Here the CDR3 reads CASSYGRVNQPQHF. For the CDR3, the DNA is TGTGCCAGCAGTTACGGCAGGGTCAATCAGCCCCAGCATTTT.